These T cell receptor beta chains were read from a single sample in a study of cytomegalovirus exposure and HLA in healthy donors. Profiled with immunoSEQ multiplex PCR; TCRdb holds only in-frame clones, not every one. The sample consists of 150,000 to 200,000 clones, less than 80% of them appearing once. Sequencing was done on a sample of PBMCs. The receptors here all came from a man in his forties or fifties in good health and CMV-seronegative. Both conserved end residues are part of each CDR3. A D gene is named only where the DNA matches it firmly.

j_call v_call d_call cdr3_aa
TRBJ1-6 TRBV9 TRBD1 CASSEMDRGILGSPLHF
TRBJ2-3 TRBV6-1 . CASKSGYTDTQYF
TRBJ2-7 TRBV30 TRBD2 CAWRGGGMGYEQYF
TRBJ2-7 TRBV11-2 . CASSQRPGQTLPYEQYF
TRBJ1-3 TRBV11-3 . CASREAVSSGNTIYF
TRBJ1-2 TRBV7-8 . CASSLMGGGLANYGYTF
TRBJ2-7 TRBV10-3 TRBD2 CAISESGLAGGHDEQYF
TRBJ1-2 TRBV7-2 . CASSLGAGYGYTF
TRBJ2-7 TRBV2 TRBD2 CASRELAGSHEQYF
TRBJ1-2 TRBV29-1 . CSALGVIGYTF
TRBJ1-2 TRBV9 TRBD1 CASSGGGQGFYGYTF
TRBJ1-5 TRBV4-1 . CASSQDEWTARNQPQHF
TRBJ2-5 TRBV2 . CASSDPTRGLYF
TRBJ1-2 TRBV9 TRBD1 CASSGSGTGAPNGGYTF
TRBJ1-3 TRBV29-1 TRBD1 CSVGGTGGNSGNTIYF
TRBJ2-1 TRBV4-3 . CASSPLQGSSYNEQFF
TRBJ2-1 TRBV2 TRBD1 CASSRGQGYNEQFF
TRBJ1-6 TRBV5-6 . CASSLGTADSPLHF
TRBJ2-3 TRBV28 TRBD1 CASSGQGIRDTQYF
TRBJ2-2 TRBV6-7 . CASSYWGLGGRGGGELFF
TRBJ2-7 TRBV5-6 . CASSSETGKGEQYF
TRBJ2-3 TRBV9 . CASSVKQDTDTQYF
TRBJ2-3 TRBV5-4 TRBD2 CASTVAGGRSTDTQYF
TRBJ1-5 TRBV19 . CASSMQGGNQPQHF
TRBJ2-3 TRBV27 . CASSFWGRADTQYF
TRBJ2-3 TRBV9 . CASSVIGGRESTQYF
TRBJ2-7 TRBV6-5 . CASSFGLTSYEQYF
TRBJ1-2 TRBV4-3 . CASSQDARGYGYTF
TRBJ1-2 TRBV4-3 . CASSQDREIPYGYTF
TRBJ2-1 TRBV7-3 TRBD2 CASSPGRVLWDEQFF
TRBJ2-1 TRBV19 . CASRKDKENNEQFF
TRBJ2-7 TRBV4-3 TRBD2 CASSQEVAGGHEQYF
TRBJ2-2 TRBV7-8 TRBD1 CASSYQTGGSTGELFF
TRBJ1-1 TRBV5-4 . CASRGLEETEAFF
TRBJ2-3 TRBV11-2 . CASSLGSSRTDTQYF
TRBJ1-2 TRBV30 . CAWRRVIYGYTF
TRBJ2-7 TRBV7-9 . CASSFRGVQYF
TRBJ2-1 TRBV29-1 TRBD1 CSVERTGDNEQFF
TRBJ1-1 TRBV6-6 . CASNPGHPNTEAFF
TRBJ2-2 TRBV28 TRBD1 CASSKRGRWTGELFF
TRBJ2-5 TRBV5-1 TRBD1 CASSRRTGVQETQYF
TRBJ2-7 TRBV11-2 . CASSWRGGQGYEQYF